Below are 29 T cell receptor beta chains sequenced from a single sample in a study of post-analysis software for immune sequencing data. Study-wide results and limits: TRBV5-6, TRBV5-1 and TRBV20-1 belonged to a set of a handful of TRBV segments that were more frequent in patients than controls.

Every TCR beta cDNA library bore unique molecular identifiers. MiXCR was run by TCRdb on the PCR reads, yielding one entry per CDR3 protein. The sample includes 650,000 to 850,000 distinct CDR3 sequences, roughly 50% seen only once; the top ten take 4% to 5%. Antigen specificity for these receptors is unknown. The specimen was blood. Receptors originate from a girl between 10 and 17 years old with multiple sclerosis.

This clonotype was counted a few times. The V and J genes are TRBV15 and TRBJ2-1, with TRBD2 matching 7 bases. The CDR3 loop spans 13 amino acids. The V gene's germline CDR1 is LNHNV and CDR2 YYDKDF (reference sequence). V trimming: 6 bases; J trimming: 7 bases; junction bases outside the gene matches: 6. CDR3 in DNA: TGTGCCACCAGTCGGACTAGTAGGAATGAGCAGTTCTTC. This translates into CATSRTSRNEQFF.

The table lists this clonotype with a few counts. In DNA form, the CDR3 reads TGTGCCATCGGAGGGTTGGGCGAGACCCAGTACTTC. It is translated as CAIGGLGETQYF. V usage is TRBV10-3 and J usage is TRBJ2-5, with TRBD2 as a possible D gene (6 bases). The CDR3 runs to 12 residues. Germline V lookup: CDR1 ENHRY, CDR2 SYGVKD. V dropped 8 bases and J dropped 5 bases, with 12 bases sitting between them.

The V and J genes are TRBV6-5 and TRBJ2-4; D assignment may be TRBD1 or TRBD2 (5 bases each). Between the trimmed V and J ends, which lost 2 bases and 3 bases, there was a span of 17 bases. Germline V gene sequence: CDR1 MNHEY, CDR2 SVGAGI. The CDR3 contains 17 residues. For the CDR3, the DNA is TGTGCCAGCAGTTACGGGACCCCTTCCCTTGGCAAAAACATTCAGTACTTC. Translated: CASSYGTPSLGKNIQYF.

There are a few counts of this clonotype. The chain couples TRBV20-1 to TRBJ1-2; D is unresolved. Between the trimmed V and J ends, which lost 6 bases and 5 bases, there was a span of 13 bases. This CDR3 comprises 12 residues. Germline V gene data show CDR1 as DFQATT and CDR2 as SNEGSKA (reference sequence). CDR3 nucleotides: TGCAGTGCCCCAGACATGATATATGGCTACACCTTC. Residues: CSAPDMIYGYTF.

On this clonotype itself: One end of the junction does not line up with germline, which may come from a read error. The J gene is TRBJ2-5, the V gene TRBV14; D remains unclear. This CDR3 spans 15 amino acids. Germline lookup yields CDR1 SGHDN and CDR2 FVKESK. The DNA for the CDR3 is TGTACCAGCAGCCAAGATGAGGCAGCCCAAGAGACCCAGTACTTC. Its translation is CTSSQDEAAQETQYF.

This chain uses TRBV12-3 or TRBV12-4 with TRBJ2-7, with D perhaps TRBD2 (5 bases). CDR3 length: 14 residues. The V gene lost 2 bases and the J gene lost 4 bases, with 12 bases spanning the gap. CDR3 in DNA: TGTGCCAGCAGTTTAACCGGACTGAAATACGAGCAGTACTTC. Protein product: CASSLTGLKYEQYF.

The J gene is TRBJ2-3, the V gene TRBV12-3 or TRBV12-4; 11 bases are a match to TRBD2. The CDR3 has 16 amino acids. Losses at the gene ends were 5 bases for V and 4 bases for J; bases not matched to a gene: 8. Written as DNA, the CDR3 is TGTGCCAGCAGTGTGCCTAGCGGGAGGCTCCCAGATACGCAGTATTTT. It codes for CASSVPSGRLPDTQYF.

There are a few counts of this clonotype. The gene calls are TRBV7-2 and TRBJ2-3, with 7 bases matching TRBD1. V lost 6 bases, J lost 4 bases, and 7 bases stayed unmatched. CDR1 is SGHTA and CDR2 is FQGNSA in the germline V gene. CDR3 length: 14 amino acids. The CDR3 DNA reads TGTGCCAGCAGACCTCCCGACAGGGCAGATACGCAGTATTTT. As protein: CASRPPDRADTQYF.

The J gene is TRBJ2-1, the V gene TRBV29-1; 7 bases are a match to TRBD2. This CDR3 spans 11 amino acids. Losses at the gene ends were 5 bases for V and 7 bases for J; bases not matched to a gene: 2. CDR1 is SQVTM and CDR2 is ANQGSEA in the germline V gene. The CDR3 nucleotides are TGCAGCGTTCACGGGGGGAATGAGCAGTTCTTC. Translating gives CSVHGGNEQFF.

The rearrangement links TRBV12-3 or TRBV12-4 to TRBJ2-2; tentative D call: TRBD2 (6 bases). This CDR3 has 16 amino acids. The V and J ends lost 2 bases and 0 bases respectively, with 10 bases between them. The CDR3 DNA is TGTGCCAGCAGTTTAAACCTAGCGACGAACACCGGGGAGCTGTTTTTT. The encoded protein is CASSLNLATNTGELFF.

This clonotype appeared a few times. J is TRBJ2-1 and V is TRBV9, with D possibly matching TRBD2 (7 bases). The CDR3 extends over 14 amino acids. Germline CDR1 reads SGDLS; CDR2 reads YYNGEE. The V end was cut by 6 bases, the J end by 5 bases, with 15 bases between. This CDR3 reads CASTKGGGNNEQFF. The CDR3 nucleotides are TGTGCCAGCACCAAAGGGGGGGGCAACAATGAGCAGTTCTTC.

The chain recombines TRBV20-1 with TRBJ2-7, with a possible D match to TRBD2 (6 bases). Germline V gene lookup returns CDR1 DFQATT and CDR2 SNEGSKA (reference sequence). V lost 3 bases and J lost 3, with 21 bases in between. The CDR3 totals 16 residues. The CDR3 DNA is TGCAGTGCTAGTCCTCCGGGAGAGGCGGCACGCTACGAGCAGTACTTC. Translated: CSASPPGEAARYEQYF.

The chain employs TRBV6-5 and TRBJ1-2, with D possibly matching TRBD1 (6 bases). The CDR3 has 17 amino acids. The V gene's germline CDR1 is MNHEY and CDR2 SVGAGI. V lost 0 bases, J lost 0 bases, and 14 bases lay in between. CDR3: CASSYSGQLGTNYGYTF. In DNA form, the CDR3 reads TGTGCCAGCAGTTACTCCGGACAGCTAGGTACTAACTATGGCTACACCTTC.

The chain employs TRBV30 and TRBJ2-5; D ambiguous. The length of the CDR3 is 11 residues. V gave up 4 bases and J gave up 1 base, with 4 bases separating them. Per germline, CDR1 GTSNPN and CDR2 SVGIG (reference sequence). The DNA of the CDR3 is TGTGCCTGGAACATCCAAGAGACCCAGTACTTC. This translates into CAWNIQETQYF.

This chain links TRBV29-1 with TRBJ2-4, with TRBD1 identical over 9 bases. This CDR3 comprises 13 residues. CDR1 SQVTM and CDR2 ANQGSEA come from the germline V gene. The trim removed 3 bases at V and 13 bases at J, leaving 10 bases unmatched. CDR3 in DNA: TGCAGCGTTGAGGGGGGACAGGGTAAAGAGCAGTACTTC. Protein product: CSVEGGQGKEQYF.

This clonotype was observed a handful of times. The V and J genes are TRBV29-1 and TRBJ2-7; TRBD1 matches at 9 bases. The V segment lost 6 bases and the J segment 7 bases; nucleotides outside the gene matches: 7. The CDR3 sequence is 12 residues long. Germline V gene lookup returns CDR1 SQVTM and CDR2 ANQGSEA. The CDR3 here is CSVATGGEEQYF. In nucleotides, the CDR3 is TGCAGCGTCGCCACAGGGGGCGAGGAGCAGTACTTC.

This clonotype was recorded only once. The rearrangement links TRBV5-1 to TRBJ1-6; D is undetermined. V gave up 0 bases and J gave up 8 bases, with 9 bases separating them. From germline, CDR1 is SGHRS and CDR2 YFSETQ. There are 14 residues in the CDR3. CDR3 protein: CASSLGTWDSPLHF. In DNA, the CDR3 is TGCGCCAGCAGCTTGGGGACTTGGGATTCACCCCTCCACTTT.

There are a few counts of this clonotype. The chain is built from TRBV6-6 and TRBJ2-1; D may correspond to TRBD1 or TRBD2 (5 bases each). The V end was cut by 6 bases, the J end by 4 bases, with 10 bases between. Germline CDR1 and CDR2: MNHNY and SVGAGI (reference sequence). The length of the CDR3 is 13 residues. In DNA, the CDR3 is TGTGCCAGCAGGGCTGGGACGTACAATGAGCAGTTCTTC. Protein: CASRAGTYNEQFF.

This clonotype was seen a handful of times. Here the CDR3 reads CASSHSGQGPKQPQHF. CDR3 nucleotide sequence: TGTGCCAGCAGCCATTCGGGACAGGGGCCAAAGCAGCCCCAGCATTTT. This sequence joins TRBV3-1 and TRBJ1-5; 10 bases are a match to TRBD1. The germline gives CDR1 LGHDT, CDR2 YNNKEL (reference sequence). Trimming removed 3 bases from V and 7 bases from J; junction bases left unmatched: 9. This CDR3 has 16 amino acids.

J is TRBJ2-6 and V is TRBV10-3; tentatively, D is TRBD1 (6 bases). The CDR3 contains 15 residues. Germline CDR1 reads ENHRY; CDR2 reads SYGVKD. Trimming removed 6 bases at V and 6 bases at J, with 15 bases between. The CDR3 loop reads CAISTTGTEANVLTF. In nucleotides, the CDR3 is TGTGCCATCAGCACAACAGGGACCGAGGCCAACGTCCTGACTTTC.

This clonotype has more than one count but fewer than ten. The V gene is TRBV20-1, the J gene TRBJ1-5, with D maybe TRBD1 (6 bases). V gave up 2 bases and J gave up 1 base, with 12 bases separating them. In germline, CDR1 is DFQATT, CDR2 SNEGSKA (reference sequence). The CDR3 is made up of 15 amino acids. As DNA, the CDR3 is TGCAGTGCTAGATTGGGGGCGATGAGCAATCAGCCCCAGCATTTT. This sequence encodes CSARLGAMSNQPQHF.

The chain combines TRBV7-9 with TRBJ2-2; 7 positions agree with TRBD2. There are 15 residues in the CDR3. V shed 5 bases and J 0 bases; nucleotides not matched to a gene: 3. From germline, CDR1 is SEHNR and CDR2 FQNEAQ (reference sequence). The CDR3 here is CASSRSGTNTGELFF. Here the CDR3 DNA reads TGTGCCAGCAGCCGCAGCGGGACGAACACCGGGGAGCTGTTTTTT.

V gene TRBV29-1 combines with J gene TRBJ2-3; TRBD1 is a possible D gene (5 bases). Germline V gene sequence: CDR1 SQVTM, CDR2 ANQGSEA. Deletions cut 4 bases from V and 2 bases from J, with 10 bases between. This CDR3 has 13 amino acids. The DNA for the CDR3 is TGCAGCGTTGGGCAGGGAAACACAGATACGCAGTATTTT. It encodes CSVGQGNTDTQYF.

V is TRBV5-5 and J is TRBJ2-6, with a tentative D call TRBD2 (6 bases). Germline CDR1 SGHKS, CDR2 YYEKEE (reference sequence). The CDR3 has 13 residues. The germline V and J ends were trimmed by 0 bases and 12 bases, with 10 bases remaining between them. CDR3 sequence: CASSLGPGGVLTF. CDR3 DNA sequence: TGTGCCAGCAGCTTGGGGCCCGGGGGCGTCCTGACTTTC. Full variable domain (missing parts from reference TRBV5-5 and TRBJ2-6): DAGVTQSPTHLIKTRGQQVTLRCSPISGHKSVSWYQQVLGQGPQFIFQYYEKEERGRGNFPDRFSARQFPNYSSELNVNALLLGDSALYLCASSLGPGGVLTFGAGSRLTVL.

This clonotype was picked up one time. The chain uses TRBV6-6 and TRBJ2-5; TRBD2 matches at 10 bases. V was clipped by 2 bases and J by 11 bases; unmatched bases: 5. The CDR3 covers 13 residues. Germline V lookup: CDR1 MNHNY, CDR2 SVGAGI (reference sequence). The CDR3 loop reads CASSYGLAGEQYF. CDR3 coding DNA: TGTGCCAGCAGTTACGGGCTAGCGGGGGAGCAGTACTTC.

The rearrangement uses TRBV7-9 and TRBJ2-7; D is uncertain. Germline assignment: CDR1 SEHNR and CDR2 FQNEAQ (reference sequence). V was clipped by 1 base and J by 2 bases, with 9 bases between them. The CDR3 runs 14 residues. The CDR3 region is CASSLEAPPYEQYF. In DNA, the CDR3 is TGTGCCAGCAGCTTAGAAGCACCGCCCTACGAGCAGTACTTC.

There are a few counts of this clonotype. This clone may be a read error of a much larger clone one base away. The chain carries TRBV6-4 and TRBJ2-3, with 10 bases lining up with TRBD2. Trimming removed 3 bases from V and 6 bases from J; junction bases left unmatched: 6. The CDR3 totals 15 residues. The germline gives CDR1 MRHNA, CDR2 SNTAGT. The CDR3 loop reads CASSEPLAGVDTQYF. The CDR3 bases are TGTGCCAGCAGTGAGCCGCTAGCGGGAGTTGATACGCAGTATTTT.

This chain uses TRBV14 with TRBJ1-2; D remains unclear. The germline gives CDR1 SGHDN, CDR2 FVKESK. Trimming shortened V by 1 base and J by 6 bases, and 9 bases separated the two germline ends. The CDR3 spans 13 residues. The CDR3 protein is CASSQVLGHGYTF. The CDR3 DNA is TGTGCCAGCAGCCAAGTTTTAGGGCATGGCTACACCTTC.

The chain uses TRBV29-1 and TRBJ2-7; TRBD1 matches at 10 bases. Germline V gene data show CDR1 as SQVTM and CDR2 as ANQGSEA. The junction had 6 bases not matched to a gene; V was cut back by 7 bases and J by 6 bases. This CDR3 is 12 amino acids long. The CDR3 DNA reads TGCAGCGCAGGGGACAGGGGTAGCGAGCAGTACTTC. Translation gives CSAGDRGSEQYF.